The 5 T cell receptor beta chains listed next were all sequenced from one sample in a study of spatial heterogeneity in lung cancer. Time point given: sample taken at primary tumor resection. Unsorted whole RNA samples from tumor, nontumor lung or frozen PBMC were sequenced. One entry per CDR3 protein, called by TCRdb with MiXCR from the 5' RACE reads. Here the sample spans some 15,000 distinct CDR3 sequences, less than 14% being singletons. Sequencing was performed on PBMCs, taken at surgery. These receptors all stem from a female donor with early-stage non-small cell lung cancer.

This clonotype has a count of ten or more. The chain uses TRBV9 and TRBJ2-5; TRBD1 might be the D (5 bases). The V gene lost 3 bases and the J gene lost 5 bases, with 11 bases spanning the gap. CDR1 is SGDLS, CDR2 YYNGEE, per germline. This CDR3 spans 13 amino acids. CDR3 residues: CASSAQGRETQYF. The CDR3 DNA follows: TGTGCCAGCAGCGCCCAGGGCAGGGAGACCCAGTACTTC.

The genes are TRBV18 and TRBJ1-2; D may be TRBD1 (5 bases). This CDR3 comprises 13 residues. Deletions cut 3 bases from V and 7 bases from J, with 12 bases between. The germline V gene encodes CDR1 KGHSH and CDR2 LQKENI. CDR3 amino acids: CASSPAGGTGYTF. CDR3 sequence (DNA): TGTGCCAGCTCACCCGCTGGAGGGACTGGCTACACCTTC.

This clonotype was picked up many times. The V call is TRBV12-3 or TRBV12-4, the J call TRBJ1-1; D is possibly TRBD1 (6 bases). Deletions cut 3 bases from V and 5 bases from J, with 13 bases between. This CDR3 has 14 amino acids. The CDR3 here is CASSFGKGGTEAFF. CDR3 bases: TGTGCCAGCAGTTTCGGAAAGGGGGGAACTGAAGCTTTCTTT.

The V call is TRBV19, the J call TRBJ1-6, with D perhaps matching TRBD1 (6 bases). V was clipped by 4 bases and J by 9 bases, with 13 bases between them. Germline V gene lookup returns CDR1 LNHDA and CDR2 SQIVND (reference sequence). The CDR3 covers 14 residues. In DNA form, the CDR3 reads TGTGCCAGTAGTAAACAGGGAAACCCTTCACCCCTCCACTTT. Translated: CASSKQGNPSPLHF.

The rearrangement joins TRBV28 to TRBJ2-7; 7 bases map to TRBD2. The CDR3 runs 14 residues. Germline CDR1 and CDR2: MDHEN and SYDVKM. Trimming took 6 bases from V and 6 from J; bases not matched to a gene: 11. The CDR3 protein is CASRRSGTAGEQYF. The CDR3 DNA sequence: TGTGCCAGCAGGCGGAGCGGGACCGCAGGCGAGCAGTACTTC.